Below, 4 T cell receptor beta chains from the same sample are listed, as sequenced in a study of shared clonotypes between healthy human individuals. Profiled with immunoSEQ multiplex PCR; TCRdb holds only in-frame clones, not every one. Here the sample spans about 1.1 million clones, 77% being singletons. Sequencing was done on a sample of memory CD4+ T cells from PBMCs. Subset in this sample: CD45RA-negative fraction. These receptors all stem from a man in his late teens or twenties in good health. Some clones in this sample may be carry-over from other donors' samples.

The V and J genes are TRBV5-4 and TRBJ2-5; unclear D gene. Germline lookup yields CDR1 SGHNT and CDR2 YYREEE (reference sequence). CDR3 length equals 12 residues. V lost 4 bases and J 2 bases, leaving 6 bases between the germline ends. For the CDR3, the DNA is TGTGCCAGCAGCCGATCTCAAGAGACCCAGTACTTC. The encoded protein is CASSRSQETQYF.

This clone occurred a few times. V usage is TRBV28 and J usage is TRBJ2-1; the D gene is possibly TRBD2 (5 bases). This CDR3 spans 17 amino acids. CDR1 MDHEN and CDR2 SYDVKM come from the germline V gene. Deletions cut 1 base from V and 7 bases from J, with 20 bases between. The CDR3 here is CASSLLREGSRRNEQFF. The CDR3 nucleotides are TGTGCCAGCAGTTTATTGAGGGAAGGTTCTCGCCGGAATGAGCAGTTCTTC.

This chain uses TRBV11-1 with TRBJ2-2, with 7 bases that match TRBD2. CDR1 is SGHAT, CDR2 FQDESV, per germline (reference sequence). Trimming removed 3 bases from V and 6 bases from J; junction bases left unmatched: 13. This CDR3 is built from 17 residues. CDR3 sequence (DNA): TGTGCCAGCAGCTTCGTCCGGACGGGAGGAAGCCCCGGGGAGCTGTTTTTT. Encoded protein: CASSFVRTGGSPGELFF.

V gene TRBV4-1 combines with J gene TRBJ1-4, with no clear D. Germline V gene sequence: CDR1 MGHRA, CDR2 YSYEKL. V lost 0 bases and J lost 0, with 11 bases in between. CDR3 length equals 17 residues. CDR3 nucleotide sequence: TGCGCCAGCAGCCAAGATTTCCGGTTTGCAACTAATGAAAAACTGTTTTTT. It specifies CASSQDFRFATNEKLFF.